These 3 T cell receptor beta chains share one sample of origin, sequenced in a study of regulatory T cells in long-lasting Graves disease. As for time point: newly diagnosed GD, antithyroid drugs for less than 3 months. PBMCs provided the RNA from which the TCR library was made. CDR3 regions were amplified by Arm-PCR using iRepertoire HTBI primers to build TCR beta libraries. Each CDR3 protein gets one entry after TCRdb re-called the multiplex PCR reads with MiXCR. The data hold about 440,000 distinct CDR3 sequences, with 14% to 15% observed a single time. In addition, the sample was reused for a study of T cells in Graves' hyperthyroidism and ophthalmopathy.

The sample consisted of peripheral blood mononuclear cells (PBMCs), taken at new diagnosis, from a patient treated with antithyroid drugs. The source of these receptors is a woman between 25 and 40 years old with Graves disease.

This clonotype was seen repeatedly, ten times or more. The chain is built from TRBV11-2 and TRBJ2-2; D gene unclear. CDR1 and CDR2 from the germline V gene are SGHAT and FQNNGV. The CDR3 runs to 17 residues. Trimming removed 3 bases at V and 0 bases at J, with 14 bases between. The CDR3 reads CASSFPPDGANTGELFF. In nucleotides, the CDR3 is TGTGCCAGCAGCTTTCCCCCCGACGGTGCGAACACCGGGGAGCTGTTTTTT.

The chain combines TRBV9 with TRBJ2-5, with a tentative D call TRBD2 (5 bases). The V end lost 1 base, the J end lost 3 bases, and 7 bases lay between the germline ends. The germline CDR1 and CDR2 sequences are SGDLS and YYNGEE. The CDR3 contains 13 residues. The CDR3, as DNA: TGTGCCAGCAGCGTAAGAGGGAAAGAGACCCAGTACTTC. Encoded protein: CASSVRGKETQYF.

The chain links TRBV27 to TRBJ2-1, with 8 bases aligning to TRBD2. The germline V gene encodes CDR1 MNHEY and CDR2 SMNVEV (reference sequence). The ends lost 2 bases at V and 0 bases at J; junction bases unmatched: 3. The CDR3 sequence is 16 residues long. CDR3 region: CASSLTSGLSYNEQFF. The CDR3 DNA is TGTGCCAGCAGTTTAACTAGCGGCCTCTCCTACAATGAGCAGTTCTTC.